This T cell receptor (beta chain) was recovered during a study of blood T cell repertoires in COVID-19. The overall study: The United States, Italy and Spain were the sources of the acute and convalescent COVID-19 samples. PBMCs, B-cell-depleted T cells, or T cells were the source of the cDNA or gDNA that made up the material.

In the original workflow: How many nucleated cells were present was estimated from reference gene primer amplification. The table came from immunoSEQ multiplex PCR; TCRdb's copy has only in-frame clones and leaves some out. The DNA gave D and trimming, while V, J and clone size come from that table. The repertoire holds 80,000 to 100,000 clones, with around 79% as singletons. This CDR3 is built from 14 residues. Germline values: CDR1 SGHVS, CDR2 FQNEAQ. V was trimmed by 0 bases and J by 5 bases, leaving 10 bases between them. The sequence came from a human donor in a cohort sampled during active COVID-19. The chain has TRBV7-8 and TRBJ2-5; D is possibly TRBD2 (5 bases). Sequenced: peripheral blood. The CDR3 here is CASSLAASQETQYF. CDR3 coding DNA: TGTGCCAGCAGCTTAGCGGCTAGCCAGGAGACCCAGTACTTC.